The 18 T cell receptor beta chains given below trace back to one sample, sequenced in a study of CD8 T cells in ankylosing spondylitis. TCRdb independently ran MiXCR on the 5' RACE reads; one entry per CDR3 protein. The sample contains a few hundred thousand distinct CDR3 sequences, around 25% of which appear only once. Sequencing input: blood, either unsorted or a sorted T cell fraction (not recorded which). The receptors here all came from a male donor with ankylosing spondylitis or in good health (not recorded which).

The gene calls are TRBV6-5 and TRBJ2-1; no firm D call. Germline V gene sequence: CDR1 MNHEY, CDR2 SVGAGI. The CDR3 is made up of 8 amino acids. In DNA, the CDR3 is TGTGATCCCAATGAGCAGTTCTTC. Protein sequence: CDPNEQFF.

J is TRBJ2-3 and V is TRBV24-1, with D possibly being TRBD2 (5 bases). The germline CDR1 and CDR2 sequences are KGHDR and SFDVKD. Between the trimmed V and J ends, which lost 4 bases and 0 bases, there was a span of 19 bases. This CDR3 comprises 18 residues. CDR3 nucleotide sequence: TGTGCCACCAGTGACAGCGGACGCAACCCCGCAAGCACAGATACGCAGTATTTT. Translating it yields CATSDSGRNPASTDTQYF.

The chain has TRBV9 and TRBJ2-1; 7 bases are shared with TRBD1. The CDR3 is 16 amino acids. CDR1 and CDR2 (germline): SGDLS, YYNGEE. The V segment lost 5 bases and the J segment 6 bases; nucleotides outside the gene matches: 14. CDR3 in amino acids: CASSRPGQGVRNEQFF. The CDR3 nucleotides are TGTGCCAGCAGTCGCCCTGGGCAGGGGGTTCGCAATGAGCAGTTCTTC.

This chain links TRBV20-1 with TRBJ2-1, with TRBD2 matching 7 bases. The CDR3 contains 13 residues. Germline CDR1 DFQATT, CDR2 SNEGSKA (reference sequence). The V segment lost 0 bases and the J segment 10 bases; nucleotides outside the gene matches: 6. The CDR3 sequence: CSARDPSRGEQFF. As DNA, the CDR3 is TGCAGTGCTAGAGATCCTTCGCGGGGGGAGCAGTTCTTC.

The chain links TRBV20-1 to TRBJ1-3; no definite D call. The germline V gene encodes CDR1 DFQATT and CDR2 SNEGSKA (reference sequence). Trimming removed 4 bases at V and 0 bases at J, with 7 bases between. CDR3 length: 13 amino acids. CDR3 DNA sequence: TGCAGTGCTACCTATGCCTCTGGAAACACCATATATTTT. Translation gives CSATYASGNTIYF.

This clonotype was detected once. V is TRBV12-3 or TRBV12-4 and J is TRBJ1-2; D might be TRBD1 (6 bases). V was clipped by 6 bases and J by 5 bases, with 13 bases between them. CDR3 length: 13 amino acids. The CDR3 DNA reads TGTGCCAGCAGCCTCGGACAGCTTTATGGCTACACCTTC. Protein sequence: CASSLGQLYGYTF.

This clonotype was observed many times. The J gene is TRBJ2-7, the V gene TRBV6-5; D perhaps matches TRBD2 (5 bases). The V end lost 4 bases, the J end lost 7 bases, and 17 bases lay between the germline ends. Germline CDR1 is MNHEY and CDR2 is SVGAGI. The CDR3 has 14 amino acids. CDR3 in DNA: TGTGCCAGCAGTTTCCCGACCAAACCGGGGGAGCAGTACTTC. This codes for CASSFPTKPGEQYF.

This clonotype came up a few times. The chain couples TRBV12-3 or TRBV12-4 to TRBJ1-2; 7 nucleotides match TRBD1. This CDR3 spans 12 amino acids. V dropped 6 bases and J dropped 8; count of bases not matched to a gene: 6. CDR3 protein: CASSIGGEGYTF. The CDR3 nucleotides are TGTGCCAGCAGCATAGGGGGCGAGGGCTACACCTTC.

This clonotype was observed at least ten times. This chain joins TRBV12-3 or TRBV12-4 and TRBJ2-1, with D perhaps matching TRBD1 or TRBD2 (5 bases each). The germline V and J ends were trimmed by 7 bases and 9 bases, with 16 bases remaining between them. The CDR3 covers 13 residues. CDR3 coding DNA: TGTGCCAGCAACACCCTTCAGGGAGTTGAGCAGTTCTTC. Translating it yields CASNTLQGVEQFF.

This sequence joins TRBV2 and TRBJ2-7; no definite D call. The germline V and J ends were trimmed by 4 bases and 4 bases, with 2 bases remaining between them. Germline V gene sequence: CDR1 SNHLY, CDR2 FYNNEI. CDR3 length equals 10 residues. This chain's CDR3 is CASSAYEQYF. The CDR3 bases are TGTGCCAGCAGTGCGTACGAGCAGTACTTC.

In this sample, this clonotype turned up once. Just one base apart from a much larger clone, this may be a read error. This sequence joins TRBV10-3 and TRBJ2-3; D possibly uses TRBD1 or TRBD2 (6 bases each). V lost 4 bases to trimming and J lost 1 base, with 18 bases between them. The CDR3 has 17 amino acids. Per the germline V gene, CDR1 is ENHRY and CDR2 is SYGVKD. The CDR3 nucleotides read TGTGCCATCAGTGTGGCCCCAGAGGGGGGAGGCACAGATACGCAGTATTTT. Its protein is CAISVAPEGGGTDTQYF.

This clonotype has a handful of counts. The chain joins TRBV29-1 to TRBJ2-3, with D possibly called TRBD1 or TRBD2 (6 bases each). This CDR3 spans 13 amino acids. Germline lookup yields CDR1 SQVTM and CDR2 ANQGSEA. Deletions cut 3 bases from V and 3 bases from J, with 10 bases between. In DNA form, the CDR3 reads TGCAGCGTTGACGGGGGCGGAACAGATACGCAGTATTTT. It encodes CSVDGGGTDTQYF.

The V call is TRBV2, the J call TRBJ2-7; the D gene is possibly TRBD1 (5 bases). The CDR3 loop spans 13 amino acids. Trimming removed 6 bases at V and 7 bases at J, with 16 bases between. The V gene's germline CDR1 is SNHLY and CDR2 FYNNEI. The CDR3 is CASSGSGPGEQYF. The CDR3 DNA is TGTGCCAGCAGCGGTTCGGGCCCAGGGGAGCAGTACTTC.

The rearrangement uses TRBV4-1 and TRBJ2-3; 7 bases are a match to TRBD1. Trimming took 9 bases from V and 2 from J; bases not matched to a gene: 5. Germline-derived CDR1 and CDR2 are MGHRA and YSYEKL. The CDR3 spans 13 residues. The CDR3 loop is CASGQAFTDTQYF. CDR3 nucleotide sequence: TGCGCCAGTGGACAGGCCTTCACAGATACGCAGTATTTT.

This clonotype was detected ten times or more. The genes are TRBV20-1 and TRBJ1-2, with no clear D. Trimming removed 6 bases at V and 1 base at J, with 9 bases between. This CDR3 spans 12 amino acids. Germline CDR1 is DFQATT and CDR2 is SNEGSKA (reference sequence). The CDR3 nucleotides read TGCAGTGCCCCACCTGTTAACTATGGCTACACCTTC. Translation: CSAPPVNYGYTF.

Details on this clonotype: Being one base from a much bigger clone, this may be a read error. V and J are TRBV6-1 and TRBJ2-5; 8 nucleotides agree with TRBD2. J gave up 5 bases and V 6 bases, and 5 bases lay outside the gene matches. The CDR3 extends over 13 amino acids. Germline V gives CDR1 MNHNS, CDR2 SASEGT. The CDR3, as DNA: TGTGCCAGCAGGCGGGGGGCCCGGGAGACCCAGTACTTC. Its protein is CASRRGARETQYF.

This clonotype was counted ten times or more. This chain connects TRBV7-3 to TRBJ2-1, with D hard to call. The CDR3 contains 11 residues. CDR1 and CDR2 from the germline V gene are SGHTA and FQGTGA. The V end lost 5 bases, the J end lost 7 bases, and 6 bases lay between the germline ends. The CDR3 nucleotides are TGTGCCAGCAGCGTAGGGAATGAGCAGTTCTTC. Translating it yields CASSVGNEQFF.

This clonotype was recorded many times. The V call is TRBV20-1, the J call TRBJ2-2; D unresolved. The CDR3 loop spans 15 amino acids. Germline CDR1 and CDR2: DFQATT and SNEGSKA (reference sequence). V was shortened by 1 base and J by 1 base, with 10 bases between the two germline ends. The CDR3 coding sequence is TGCAGTGCTAGAGGGCCCACCCTGAACACCGGGGAGCTGTTTTTT. Encoded protein: CSARGPTLNTGELFF.